This T cell receptor beta chain was found in a study of cytomegalovirus exposure and HLA in healthy donors (dated by TCRdb to 2016 to 2017). Background on the whole study: According to an earlier analysis of 587 of the donors, about 170 million T cells yielded over 100 million unique TCR beta sequences and around 300 Gb of sequence data. An early release that covered roughly 600 HLA-typed donors contained approximately 300 gigabases of sequencing data and 80 million or so unique TCR sequences. Among the roughly 400 genotyped donors, approximately 81% belonged to the genetic ancestry cluster associated with self-reported Caucasian donors. The aim of the study was to test whether cataloging public T cell receptors could identify signatures of past pathogen exposure. The study profiled the T cell repertoires of hundreds of subjects by immunosequencing and related them to cytomegalovirus serostatus. In addition to the first cohort of 500 to 850 subjects, a separate validation cohort of 120 different subjects was used. High-throughput TCR immunosequencing, statistical association of individual TCRs with disease status, and machine learning were combined to predict cytomegalovirus infection status. In a later analysis, previously published TCR beta repertoires from 666 donors were re-analyzed and high-resolution HLA genotyping was added so that TCR occurrence patterns could be studied. Rather than drawing on any new phenotypic data, the later analysis identified candidate immune exposures from TCR beta sequences and the way those sequences occurred across donors. In an earlier analysis of 587 of the donors, high-throughput TCR beta sequencing was used to judge whether each TCR beta V gene segment behaved as functional or pseudogenic. Alongside the repertoire data, information on donor age, sex, ethnicity and CMV serostatus was compiled. Genome-wide SNP genotypes for about three fifths of the roughly 670 donors were used in a later genetic analysis, which treated that subset as a discovery cohort. All discovery cohort repertoires had been generated on a single sequencing platform. Class I and class II HLA loci were covered by the typing at four-digit resolution. Typing coverage differed by locus: A, B, C, DRB1 and DQB1 were typed in roughly 629-630 donors, DQA1 in around 500, DPA1 in some 610, and DPB1 in 450 to 480. Roughly five DR-DQ haplotypes were handled as single units for association and clustering, since linkage in the cohort was strong. Among roughly 400 genotyped donors of the cohort, an average of approximately 220,000 unique TCR beta nucleotide sequences was sequenced per donor, of which roughly 17% were non-productive. Paper-wide results and their limitations: A further reported finding was that TCR beta sequences accurately predicted the HLA-A and HLA-B alleles for most subjects in the first cohort. It was suggested by the authors that the approach could potentially be generalized to other disease states and immunological phenotypes. In a later analysis, most CMV-associated TCR beta chains were found to appear HLA-restricted, with HLA associations seemingly driven largely by CMV exposure. A later analysis reported that several top co-occurrence clusters appeared linked to parvovirus B19, influenza, CMV and Epstein-Barr virus. Compared with the approximately 670-donor mean, donors in an Asian-associated ancestry cluster had fewer N-insertions in productive TCRs, according to a later genetic analysis. Approximately 16 rarely observed V segments, including chromosome 9 orphons, were excluded from the earlier analysis of 550 to 700 of the donors because counts were too low. In a later analysis, HLA-associated TCR beta chains were found to be more clonally expanded and to have lower generation probabilities than equally common non-associated chains. A total of 150 or so TCR beta chains were listed by the study as associated with cytomegalovirus. Broadly in line with IMGT annotations, most TCR beta V segments showed up in productive rearrangements about 87% or about 30% of the time in an earlier analysis of a few hundred of the donors. The classifier was reported to diagnose cytomegalovirus status with high specificity and sensitivity in both the original cohort and the validation cohort. The sequencing pipeline was judged likely to have produced a cluster of highly shared sequence variants as a technical artifact. A few of the identified cytomegalovirus-associated TCR beta chains were confirmed in vitro to be specific for cytomegalovirus antigens. A later genetic analysis associated a missense DCLRE1C variant with V-gene and J-gene trimming of TCR beta chains, and an independent cohort replicated the association. While some public TCRs were present in many individuals, most TCR sequences turned up only very rarely across donors. At a false discovery rate of 0.05, a later analysis linked fewer than 20,000 TCR beta sequences to specific HLA alleles. Because HLA typing was unavailable for some donors at each locus, only the typed subset was used in association tests. Linkage disequilibrium might explain the correlated functional status among segregating V segments, but an unknown experimental factor could not be excluded. Sequencing depth was assumed to be roughly uniform across donors in the presence/absence analyses, though that assumption may not hold. In this cohort, only TCR beta chains were sequenced, and detectable features were limited by the absence of alpha or paired-chain data. In a later analysis, TCR association rates were found to vary across HLA loci, with the most associated TCRs seen for DRB1 alleles and the fewest for HLA-C alleles. Immune exposure information for the cohort was limited to CMV serostatus. Because the 87-base-pair reads could not distinguish some IMGT-functional V segments, including TRBV6-2 and TRBV6-3, those segments were excluded. Assigning TCR associations to individual alleles was difficult when HLA alleles, especially DR and DQ, strongly co-occurred.

As regards this clone: No antigen is known for it. Base qualities were left out, and no much larger clone turns up one base away.

CDR1 is given as SGHRS and CDR2 as YFSETQ, both from the germline V gene. V is trimmed back by 2 bases and J by 0 bases, and the junction contains 1 base that no gene match accounts for. Its CDR3 holds 15 amino acids, cysteine through phenylalanine. The sequence is cut down to CDR3 DNA, 45 bases in frame from base 1. The cohort consisted of hundreds of healthy bone marrow donors. At the time of sampling, every cohort member was nominally healthy, though immune exposures that went unrecorded were likely present. The donor was CMV seronegative and was included in the group of a few hundred seronegative cohort members. A peripheral blood sample was collected from each donor, and TCR beta sequencing was performed on peripheral blood mononuclear cells. Genomic DNA was extracted from the blood cell samples with the Qiagen DNeasy Blood Extraction Kit. Libraries were made using the immunoSEQ multiplex PCR assay. A mixture of 60 forward primers for TCR Vbeta segments and 13 reverse primers for TCR Jbeta segments was used in the multiplex PCR. The CDR3 region of rearranged TCR beta genes was amplified from genomic DNA by a multiplex PCR assay. Amplified TCR beta libraries were sequenced as 87-base-pair reads on the Illumina HiSeq System. The paper's data handling went like this. A later analysis counted approximately 76 million unique TCR beta chains across the 666 repertoires, and some 12 million of these chains were shared by at least two donors. Raw reads were error-corrected and collapsed into unique sequences with a nearest-neighbor algorithm that merged closely related sequences to remove PCR and sequencing errors. To assign V, D and J gene segments, CDR3 sequences were aligned to IMGT reference sequences. For a sequence to be retained, a match of at least six nucleotides was required to both a V gene segment and a J gene segment. A rearrangement counted as productive if the CDR3 had no stop codons and remained in frame with V and J, and every other rearrangement counted as non-productive. Following IMGT convention, CDR3 was defined as the stretch from the second conserved V-encoded cysteine to the conserved J-encoded phenylalanine. Sequences without an unambiguous match to a single V gene segment were excluded from the earlier analysis of several hundred of the donors. An earlier analysis of some 610 of the donors called V segments functional above 56.7% productive rearrangements and segregating when the between-donor standard deviation exceeded 5%. A statistical classification framework was built for diagnosing cytomegalovirus status from the catalog of TCR beta chain sequences. V and J gene assignment, in a later analysis, came from comparing TCR nucleotide sequences with IMGT/GENE-DB human TR gene sequences. Using the TCRdist pipeline, a later analysis assigned CDR3 sequences along with most-parsimonious VDJ recombination scenarios. In a later analysis, each TCR beta chain was defined by its CDR3 amino acid sequence together with its V-gene family, and reads lacking a unique V-gene family were excluded. In a later analysis, approximately 640 highly shared, low-generation-probability nucleotide sequences were removed to address suspected cross-contamination and a sequencing artifact. For each public chain, a later analysis derived a clonal expansion index from normalized ranks of inferred template counts within each repertoire. In a later analysis, generation probabilities were computed using a VDJ recombination model fitted to out-of-frame rearrangements, and the results were checked against IGoR. A later analysis scored TCR-TCR, TCR-HLA and TCR-CMV co-occurrence with hypergeometric tests, applying a repertoire-size bias correction to TCR pairs. False discovery rates were estimated in a later analysis by permuting HLA or CMV assignments 20 times. In a later analysis, co-occurring TCRs were grouped with DBSCAN, and TCRdist sequence similarity was added when clustering was performed within HLA-allele-positive subsets. Repertoires with fewer than 30,000 or more than 120,000 public chains, plus five repertoires with anomalous nucleotide sharing, were excluded from co-occurrence clustering. Drawn from immuneACCESS, this table holds only the in-frame rearrangements with V and J called that TCRdb kept. Clones are partly lost; checked studies trace under half to an unresolved V gene and leave the rest unexplained. V and J calls and clone size are as listed in that table; D and trimming were resolved from the DNA. The sample profile shows 280,000 or so clones; over 85% of them were found once. Together, the top ten hold roughly 2% of the sample.

The receptor's source is a woman aged 18-29 years in good health and CMV-seronegative. The chain was built from TRBV5-1 and TRBJ2-5, with 10 junctional bases fitting TRBD2. Sequenced material: PBMCs. The CDR3 region: CASSFSGGYQETQYF. Here is the DNA: TGCGCCAGCAGCTTTAGCGGGGGGTACCAAGAGACCCAGTACTTC. Joined to the reference TRBV5-1 and TRBJ2-5 proteins, this CDR3 gives the full variable domain: KAGVTQTPRYLIKTRGQQVTLSCSPISGHRSVSWYQQTPGQGLQFLFEYFSETQRNKGNFPGRFSGRQFSNSRSEMNVSTLELGDSALYLCASSFSGGYQETQYFGPGTRLLVL.